This T cell receptor beta chain was recorded in a study of T cells in Graves' hyperthyroidism and ophthalmopathy. RNA transcripts provided the source from which TCR beta CDR3 regions were amplified. HTBI primers were the set used in a first-round RT-PCR of the TCR CDR3. TCRdb redid the calling of the multiplex PCR reads with MiXCR, one entry per CDR3 protein. Of about 640,000 distinct CDR3 sequences in the sample, less than 25% are singletons; the top ten hold roughly 30%. The sequencing sample was made of blood. The clonotype was recovered from a man aged 25-45 years with Graves' ophthalmopathy.

The CDR3 sequence is CASSEVGQGYEQYF. The CDR3 bases are TGCGCCAGCAGTGAAGTTGGGCAGGGCTACGAGCAGTACTTC. J is TRBJ2-7 and V is TRBV10-1; perhaps TRBD1 as D (5 bases). Germline V lookup: CDR1 WNHNN, CDR2 SYGVQD (reference sequence). The CDR3 runs to 14 residues. V lost 3 bases, J lost 3 bases, and 12 bases lay in between.